Below are 9 T cell receptor beta chains sequenced from a single sample in a study of T cell responses to AZD1222 COVID-19 vaccine. The protocol was immunoSEQ multiplex PCR, while the TCRdb copy is restricted to in-frame clones and leaves out a portion. The sample yields approximately 92,000 clones, under 95% seen once. The sample here was peripheral blood, taken on day 0 of AZD1222 vaccination. These receptors came from an adult in good health.

This clone appeared a single time. V is TRBV19 and J is TRBJ2-7, with 9 bases aligning to TRBD1. The trim removed 5 bases at V and 2 bases at J, leaving 10 bases unmatched. This CDR3 region has 16 residues. Per germline, CDR1 LNHDA and CDR2 SQIVND (reference sequence). The CDR3 protein is CASSAQTGGSPYEQYF. The CDR3 DNA follows: TGTGCCAGTAGTGCCCAAACAGGGGGCTCCCCCTACGAGCAGTACTTC.

The V gene is TRBV5-1, the J gene TRBJ2-2, with TRBD2 matching 11 bases. Germline V lookup: CDR1 SGHRS, CDR2 YFSETQ. The ends lost 3 bases at V and 5 bases at J; junction bases unmatched: 3. The CDR3 is made up of 15 amino acids. The DNA of the CDR3 is TGCGCCAGCAGCTCAACTAGCGGGGGAACCGGGGAGCTGTTTTTT. Amino acid sequence: CASSSTSGGTGELFF.

This chain uses TRBV5-1 with TRBJ1-1; D possibly corresponds to TRBD1 (5 bases). The CDR3 extends over 14 amino acids. Trimming stripped 4 bases from V and 4 bases from J, with 14 bases between. Germline V lookup: CDR1 SGHRS, CDR2 YFSETQ. The CDR3 DNA is TGCGCCAGCAGCCAGCAAGGGGAGATCACTGAAGCTTTCTTT. Protein: CASSQQGEITEAFF.

This chain uses TRBV5-1 with TRBJ2-7; 9 nucleotides align to TRBD2. Germline loops: CDR1 SGHRS, CDR2 YFSETQ. The junction had 5 bases not matched to a gene; V was cut back by 5 bases and J by 5 bases. The CDR3 totals 13 residues. DNA for the CDR3: TGCGCCAGCAGGAGTAGCGGGGGAAACGAGCAGTACTTC. The encoded protein is CASRSSGGNEQYF.

The chain couples TRBV29-1 to TRBJ2-5; D might be TRBD1 (5 bases). The CDR3 is made up of 13 amino acids. The V gene lost 3 bases and the J gene lost 2 bases, with 10 bases spanning the gap. Germline V gene sequence: CDR1 SQVTM, CDR2 ANQGSEA. This chain's CDR3 is CSVERRTQETQYF. The CDR3 DNA sequence: TGCAGCGTTGAGCGGCGGACACAAGAGACCCAGTACTTC. Full variable domain (missing parts from reference TRBV29-1 and TRBJ2-5): SAVISQKPSRDICQRGTSLTIQCQVDSQVTMMFWYRQQPGQSLTLIATANQGSEATYESGFVIDKFPISRPNLTFSTLTVSNMSPEDSSIYLCSVERRTQETQYFGPGTRLLVL.

J is TRBJ2-3 and V is TRBV5-1; weak D call: TRBD2 (7 bases). Trimming left V 4 bases short and J 2 bases short, with 17 bases between. This CDR3 spans 16 amino acids. Germline-derived CDR1 and CDR2 are SGHRS and YFSETQ. CDR3 region: CASSAAGAGHTDTQYF. The CDR3 nucleotides are TGCGCCAGCAGCGCGGCGGGGGCCGGGCACACAGATACGCAGTATTTT.

This chain connects TRBV9 to TRBJ1-2, with 7 bases lining up with TRBD1. Germline CDR1 SGDLS, CDR2 YYNGEE. V lost 3 bases, J lost 8 bases, and 7 bases stayed unmatched. The CDR3 sequence is 13 residues long. CDR3 sequence: CASSGTRGMGYTF. The DNA for the CDR3 is TGTGCCAGCAGCGGGACCAGGGGGATGGGCTACACCTTC.

The J gene is TRBJ2-7, the V gene TRBV27; 10 positions agree with TRBD1. The V and J ends lost 6 bases and 5 bases, in that order; junction bases with no gene match: 4. The CDR3 is made up of 13 amino acids. Germline assignment: CDR1 MNHEY and CDR2 SMNVEV (reference sequence). DNA for the CDR3: TGTGCCAGCAGAAAGACAGGGGGCGACGAGCAGTACTTC. Translated, it gives CASRKTGGDEQYF.

J is TRBJ1-5 and V is TRBV5-5; the match to TRBD1 covers 11 bases. CDR3 size: 15 residues. V lost 4 bases and J lost 6; bases outside the gene matches: 6. Germline CDR1 reads SGHKS; CDR2 reads YYEKEE (reference sequence). The chain's CDR3 is CASSRGQGGLQPQHF. The CDR3 DNA reads as TGTGCCAGCAGCCGGGGACAGGGGGGACTTCAGCCCCAGCATTTT.